These T cell receptor beta chains were read from a single sample in a study of neoadjuvant anti-PD-1 for oral cavity cancer. Sequencing was performed with immunoSEQ multiplex PCR; in TCRdb, only in-frame clones are kept and a portion is missing. The sample holds over 13,000 clones, 70% seen once. Sample: PBMCs, taken before nivolumab (anti-PD-1) treatment. Source of these receptors: a person between 40 and 79 years old with oral cavity squamous cell carcinoma. Both conserved end residues are part of each CDR3. Fields, in order: V gene, J gene, clone size, D gene, CDR3 DNA, CDR3 protein. The D gene is left open where the match is weak. Expanded clones are given a class, and other clones once, few, many or no size at all.

TRBV19	TRBJ1-1	.	.	TGTGCCAGTAGTATAGGGGCGGAGAACACTGAAGCTTTCTTT	CASSIGAENTEAFF
TRBV27	TRBJ2-5	.	.	TGTGCCAGCAGTTTCCTGGGAAGTCGGGAGACCCAGTACTTC	CASSFLGSRETQYF
TRBV10-3	TRBJ2-3	.	.	TGTGCCATCAGTGAGTCGGAAGCCACGCAGTATTTT	CAISESEATQYF
TRBV5-1	TRBJ2-1	.	.	TGCGCCAGCACCCTAGGGGGATACAATGAGCAGTTCTTC	CASTLGGYNEQFF
TRBV21-1	TRBJ2-7	.	.	TGTGCCAGCAGAGGGGTCGAGCAGTACTTC	CASRGVEQYF
TRBV5-4	TRBJ2-2	few	TRBD2	TGTGCCAGCAGTCGAGGGACTAGCGGGGTTAGCGGGGAGCTGTTTTTT	CASSRGTSGVSGELFF
TRBV6-1	TRBJ2-7	.	.	TGTGCCAGCACTTCTAGGGCCGAGCAGTACTTC	CASTSRAEQYF
TRBV5-8	TRBJ2-4	once	.	TGTGCCAGCAGCGCCGGGAACCTACTTCTAGCCAAAAACATTCAGTACTTC	CASSAGNLLLAKNIQYF
TRBV5-1	TRBJ2-1	.	TRBD1	TGCGCCAGCAGCCAACCTAACAGGGGGCAGGGCGATGAGCAGTTCTTC	CASSQPNRGQGDEQFF
TRBV27	TRBJ1-1	.	TRBD1	TGTGCCAGCAGGCAGGGACAGGGTCTTCTGATCACTGAAGCTTTCTTT	CASRQGQGLLITEAFF
TRBV4-2	TRBJ1-1	.	.	TGTGCCAGCAGCCAAGAGAAAGGAGTTAACACTGAAGCTTTCTTT	CASSQEKGVNTEAFF
TRBV5-1	TRBJ1-1	.	.	TGCGCCAGCAGCTTAAGGGGGAACACTGAAGCTTTCTTT	CASSLRGNTEAFF
TRBV11-2	TRBJ1-6	.	.	TGTGCCAGCAGCTGGAGTGACTCAGAGACACCCCTCCACTTT	CASSWSDSETPLHF
TRBV6-1	TRBJ1-2	.	.	TGTGCCAGCAGTGATGGTGGTGGTGGGGACTATGGCTACACCTTC	CASSDGGGGDYGYTF
TRBV5-1	TRBJ2-7	.	TRBD2	TGCGCCAGCAGCTTGACTAGGGGACTAGCGGTGCAGTACTTC	CASSLTRGLAVQYF
TRBV7-3	TRBJ1-1	few	.	TGTGCCAGCAGCTTACTACCGATGGGTACTGAAGCTTTCTTT	CASSLLPMGTEAFF
TRBV7-2	TRBJ2-7	.	.	TGTGCCAGCAGCCGCTGGGCTAGCGAGGCCTACGAGCAGTACTTC	CASSRWASEAYEQYF
TRBV5-8	TRBJ1-1	few	.	TGTGCCAGCAGCCCTGAATTGCGGCTCACTGAAGCTTTCTTT	CASSPELRLTEAFF
TRBV15	TRBJ1-1	.	TRBD1	TGCGCCACCAGCAGACGACAGGGAATGAACACTGAAGCTTTCTTT	CATSRRQGMNTEAFF
TRBV5-4	TRBJ2-7	.	.	TGTGCCAGCAGCTTGGAAGGACTGGATACCTACGAGCAGTACTTC	CASSLEGLDTYEQYF
TRBV9	TRBJ1-6	.	TRBD1	TGTGCCAGCAGCTCCGGCGACAGGGGGATTTCACCCCTCCACTTT	CASSSGDRGISPLHF
TRBV5-6	TRBJ1-1	.	.	TGTGCCAGCAGCCCGCTTGGGCAGGGCGGAGACACTGAAGCTTTCTTT	CASSPLGQGGDTEAFF
TRBV4-1	TRBJ1-1	.	.	TGCGCCAGCAGCCGACTAGAAGATAACACTGAAGCTTTCTTT	CASSRLEDNTEAFF
TRBV19	TRBJ1-5	.	.	TGTGCCAGTAGTCAGACCCACGTGGACCAGCATTTT	CASSQTHVDQHF
TRBV5-1	TRBJ2-7	.	TRBD1	TGCGCCAGCAGCTTCGGGACAGGGGGAGGGGAGCAGTACTTC	CASSFGTGGGEQYF
TRBV28	TRBJ1-1	once	TRBD1	TGTGCCAGCAGTTTGGACAGGGCCCCCCGTCCCACTGAAGCTTTCTTT	CASSLDRAPRPTEAFF
TRBV7-6	TRBJ2-7	.	TRBD2	TGTGCCAGCACTGGACTAGCGGGGGGGAGGTCCTACGAGCAGTACTTC	CASTGLAGGRSYEQYF
TRBV6-6	TRBJ1-2	.	.	TGTGCCAGCAGTAAACAGTGGGCCAGGGCGGGCTATGGCTACACCTTC	CASSKQWARAGYGYTF
TRBV2	TRBJ2-2	few	.	TGTGCCAGCAGTGGGACAGCCACCGGGGAGCTGTTTTTT	CASSGTATGELFF
TRBV9	TRBJ1-4	.	.	TGTGCCAGCAGCGTAGGGGGGGATAAAATAGAAAAACTGTTTTTT	CASSVGGDKIEKLFF
TRBV5-1	TRBJ1-1	few	.	TGCGCCAGCAGCTTGATATATGAAGCTTTCTTT	CASSLIYEAFF
TRBV7-9	TRBJ2-7	.	.	TGTGCCAGCAGCTTACCAACACTGAATATCGGTTCCTACGAGCAGTACTTC	CASSLPTLNIGSYEQYF
TRBV2	TRBJ2-7	few	TRBD2	TGTGCCAGCAGTGAAGAGGGACTAGCGGGAGGTCTTACCTACGAGCAGTACTTC	CASSEEGLAGGLTYEQYF
TRBV6-6	TRBJ2-2	.	.	TGTGCCAGCAGTCTTATGGGAGCCGGGGAGCTGTTTTTT	CASSLMGAGELFF
TRBV12-5	TRBJ1-2	once	.	TGTGCTAGTGGTTCCGGCGGACAAGACTATGGCTACACCTTC	CASGSGGQDYGYTF
TRBV18	TRBJ2-3	.	.	TGTGCCAGCTCACTCCGCCAGGATGGGGCAGATACGCAGTATTTT	CASSLRQDGADTQYF
TRBV10-3	TRBJ1-1	.	.	TGTGCCATCAGCGTAGCCCTGAACACTGAAGCTTTCTTT	CAISVALNTEAFF
TRBV18	TRBJ2-7	few	.	TGTGCCAGCTCACCCACCACGGGTCGTGCCTACGAGCAGTACTTC	CASSPTTGRAYEQYF
TRBV9	TRBJ2-1	few	.	TGTGCCAGCAGCGTAGCGGACAGCTCCTACAATGAGCAGTTCTTC	CASSVADSSYNEQFF
TRBV11-2	TRBJ1-6	.	TRBD1	TGTGCCAGCAGCTTAGTAGGGGGCCGTTCACCCCTCCACTTT	CASSLVGGRSPLHF
TRBV2	TRBJ2-7	.	TRBD1	TGTGCCAGCAGTTCGGCAGGGGGCTACGAGCAGTACTTC	CASSSAGGYEQYF